This T cell receptor beta chain appears in the sequencing data of a study of blood T cell repertoires in COVID-19. Across the study: The cDNA or gDNA used as material had been derived from T cells, B-cell-depleted T cells, or PBMCs.

Recruited during active infection, patients (from Seattle) were subsequently followed longitudinally. As handled by the study authors: Scientists estimated how many nucleated cells there were by amplifying reference gene primers. Generated by immunoSEQ multiplex PCR, the TCRdb table keeps only in-frame clones and is missing some. The D gene and trimming were derived from the DNA, and the V and J assignments and clone size from that table. The table has about 49,000 clones, 87% seen once; the top ten hold 2% to 2.5%. Trimming cost V 1 base and J 2 bases, with 11 bases left between them. Germline CDR1 is SGHAT and CDR2 is FQNNGV. The CDR3 contains 15 residues.

This clonotype was obtained from a woman over 75 with COVID-19, enrolled during active disease. The chain links TRBV11-2 to TRBJ1-1, with a possible D match to TRBD1 (6 bases). The sample taken for sequencing was peripheral blood. Here the CDR3 DNA reads TGTGCCAGCAGCTTAGGAGGGGGTATAAACACTGAAGCTTTCTTT. Amino acid sequence: CASSLGGGINTEAFF.